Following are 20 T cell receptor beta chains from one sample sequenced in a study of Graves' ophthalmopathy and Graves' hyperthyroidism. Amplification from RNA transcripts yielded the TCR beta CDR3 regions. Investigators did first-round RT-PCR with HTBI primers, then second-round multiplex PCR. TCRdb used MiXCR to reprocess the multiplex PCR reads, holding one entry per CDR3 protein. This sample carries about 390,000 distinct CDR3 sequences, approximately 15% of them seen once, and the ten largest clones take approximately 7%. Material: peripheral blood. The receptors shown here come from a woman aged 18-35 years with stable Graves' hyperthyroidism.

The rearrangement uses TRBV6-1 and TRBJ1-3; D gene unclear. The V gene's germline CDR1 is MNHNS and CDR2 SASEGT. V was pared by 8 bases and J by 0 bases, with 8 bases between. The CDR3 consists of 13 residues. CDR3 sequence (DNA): TGTGCCAGCGCCAGGTTCTCTGGAAACACCATATATTTT. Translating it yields CASARFSGNTIYF.

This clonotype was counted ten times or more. For the CDR3, the DNA is TGTGCCAGCAGCCCCTCACATAGAACAGAAGCTTTCTTT. The encoded protein is CASSPSHRTEAFF. The chain employs TRBV7-3 and TRBJ1-1; D unclear. CDR1 is SGHTA, CDR2 FQGTGA, per germline. CDR3 size: 13 residues. The V and J ends lost 5 bases and 8 bases respectively, with 15 bases between them.

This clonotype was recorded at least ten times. CDR3 in amino acids: CASSFGPSNSPLHF. In DNA form, the CDR3 reads TGTGCCAGCAGTTTCGGACCGTCTAATTCACCCCTCCACTTT. This sequence joins TRBV12-3 or TRBV12-4 and TRBJ1-6; D gene ambiguous. V gave up 3 bases and J gave up 6 bases, with 9 bases separating them. The CDR3 extends over 14 amino acids.

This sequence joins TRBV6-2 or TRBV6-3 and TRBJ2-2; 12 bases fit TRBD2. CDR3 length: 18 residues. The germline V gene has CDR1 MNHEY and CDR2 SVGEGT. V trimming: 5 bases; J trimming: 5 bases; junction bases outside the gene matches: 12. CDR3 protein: CASSTSGLAGKGTGELFF. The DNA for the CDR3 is TGTGCCAGCAGTACATCCGGACTAGCGGGGAAGGGTACCGGGGAGCTGTTTTTT.

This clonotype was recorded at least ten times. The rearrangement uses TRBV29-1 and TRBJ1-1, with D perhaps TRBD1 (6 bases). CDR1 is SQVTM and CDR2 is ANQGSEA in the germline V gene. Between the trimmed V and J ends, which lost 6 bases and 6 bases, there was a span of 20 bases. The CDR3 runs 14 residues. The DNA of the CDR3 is TGCAGCGTCGCCGCTGGGGGGGCTGTCGCTGAAGCTTTCTTT. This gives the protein CSVAAGGAVAEAFF.

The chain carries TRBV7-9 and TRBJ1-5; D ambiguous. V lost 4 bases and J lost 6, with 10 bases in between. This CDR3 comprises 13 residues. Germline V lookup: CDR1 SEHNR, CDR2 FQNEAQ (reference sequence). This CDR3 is CASSSLAGQPQHF. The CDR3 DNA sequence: TGTGCCAGCAGCTCGTTAGCTGGTCAGCCCCAGCATTTT.

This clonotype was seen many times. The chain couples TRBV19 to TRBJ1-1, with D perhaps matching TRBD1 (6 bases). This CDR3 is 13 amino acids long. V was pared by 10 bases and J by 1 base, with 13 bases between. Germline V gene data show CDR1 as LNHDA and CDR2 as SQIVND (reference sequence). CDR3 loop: CATYRVGNTEAFF. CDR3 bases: TGTGCCACCTACAGGGTCGGGAACACTGAAGCTTTCTTT.

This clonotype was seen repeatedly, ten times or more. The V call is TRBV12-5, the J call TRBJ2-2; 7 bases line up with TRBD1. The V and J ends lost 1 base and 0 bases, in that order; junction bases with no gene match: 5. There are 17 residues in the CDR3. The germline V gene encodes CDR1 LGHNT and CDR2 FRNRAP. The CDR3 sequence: CASGLGLDRPNTGELFF. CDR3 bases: TGTGCTAGTGGTTTGGGCCTGGACAGGCCGAACACCGGGGAGCTGTTTTTT.

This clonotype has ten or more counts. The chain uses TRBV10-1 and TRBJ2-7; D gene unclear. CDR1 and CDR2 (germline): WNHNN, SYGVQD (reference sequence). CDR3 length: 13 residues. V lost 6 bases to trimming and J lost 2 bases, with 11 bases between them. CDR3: CASSPGKTYEQYF. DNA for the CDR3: TGCGCCAGCAGCCCTGGGAAAACCTACGAGCAGTACTTC.

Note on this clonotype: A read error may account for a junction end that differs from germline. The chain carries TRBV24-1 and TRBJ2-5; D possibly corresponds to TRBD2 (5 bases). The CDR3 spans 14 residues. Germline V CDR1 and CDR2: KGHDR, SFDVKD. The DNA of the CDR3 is TGTGCCAGCAGTTTTGTTGGGGAGAGGGAGACCCAGTACTTC. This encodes CASSFVGERETQYF.

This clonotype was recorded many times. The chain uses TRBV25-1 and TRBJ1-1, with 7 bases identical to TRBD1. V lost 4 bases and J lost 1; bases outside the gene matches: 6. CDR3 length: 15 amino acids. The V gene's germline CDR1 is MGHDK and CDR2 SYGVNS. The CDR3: CASSVRRGGNTEAFF. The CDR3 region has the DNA TGTGCCAGCAGTGTTCGCAGGGGGGGGAACACTGAAGCTTTCTTT.

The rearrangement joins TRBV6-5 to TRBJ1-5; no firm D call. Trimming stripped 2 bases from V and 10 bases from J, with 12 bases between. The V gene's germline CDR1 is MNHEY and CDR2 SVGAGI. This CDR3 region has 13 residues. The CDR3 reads CASSYRVLGPQHF. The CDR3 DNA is TGTGCCAGCAGTTACAGGGTGTTGGGACCCCAGCATTTT.

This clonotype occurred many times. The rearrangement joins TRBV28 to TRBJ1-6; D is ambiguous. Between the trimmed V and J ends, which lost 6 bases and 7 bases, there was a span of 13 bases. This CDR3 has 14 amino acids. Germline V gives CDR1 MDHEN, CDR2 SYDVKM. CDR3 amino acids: CASRPSGGNSPLHF. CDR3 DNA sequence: TGTGCCAGCAGGCCATCCGGAGGAAATTCACCCCTCCACTTT.

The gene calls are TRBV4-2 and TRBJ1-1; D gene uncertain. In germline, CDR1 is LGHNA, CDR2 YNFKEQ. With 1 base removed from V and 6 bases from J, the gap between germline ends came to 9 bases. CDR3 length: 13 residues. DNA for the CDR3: TGTGCCAGCAGCCAAGGAGTTAACGCTGAAGCTTTCTTT. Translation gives CASSQGVNAEAFF.

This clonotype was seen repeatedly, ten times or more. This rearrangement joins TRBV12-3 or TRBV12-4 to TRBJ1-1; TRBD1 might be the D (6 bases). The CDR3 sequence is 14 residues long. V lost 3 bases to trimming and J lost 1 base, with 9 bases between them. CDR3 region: CASSFQGRNTEAFF. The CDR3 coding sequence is TGTGCCAGCAGTTTTCAGGGGCGGAACACTGAAGCTTTCTTT.

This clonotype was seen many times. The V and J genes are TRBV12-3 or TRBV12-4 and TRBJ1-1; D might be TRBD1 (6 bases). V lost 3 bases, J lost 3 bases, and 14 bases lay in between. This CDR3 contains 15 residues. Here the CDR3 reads CASSLWTAAHTEAFF. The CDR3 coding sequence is TGTGCCAGCAGTTTGTGGACAGCCGCACACACTGAAGCTTTCTTT.

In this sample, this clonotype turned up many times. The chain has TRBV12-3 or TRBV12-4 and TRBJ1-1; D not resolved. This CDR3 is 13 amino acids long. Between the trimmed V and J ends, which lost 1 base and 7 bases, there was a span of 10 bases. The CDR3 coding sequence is TGTGCCAGCAGTTTAGAGACGGTCTATGAAGCTTTCTTT. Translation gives CASSLETVYEAFF.

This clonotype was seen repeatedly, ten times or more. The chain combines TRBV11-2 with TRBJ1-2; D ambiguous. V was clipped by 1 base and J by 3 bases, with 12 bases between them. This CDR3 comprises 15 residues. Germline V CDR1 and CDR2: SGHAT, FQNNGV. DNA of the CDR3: TGTGCCAGCAGCTTAGTCGTAGGACCGCACTATGGCTACACCTTC. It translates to CASSLVVGPHYGYTF.

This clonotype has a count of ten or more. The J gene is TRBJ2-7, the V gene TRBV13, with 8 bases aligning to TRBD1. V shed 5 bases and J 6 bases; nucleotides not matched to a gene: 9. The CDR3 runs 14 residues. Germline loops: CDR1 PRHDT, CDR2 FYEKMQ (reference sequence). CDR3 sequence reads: CASSPNRQGLEQYF. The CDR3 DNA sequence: TGTGCCAGCAGCCCAAACCGACAGGGGCTCGAGCAGTACTTC. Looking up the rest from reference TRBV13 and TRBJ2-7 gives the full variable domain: AAGVIQSPRHLIKEKRETATLKCYPIPRHDTVYWYQQGPGQDPQFLISFYEKMQSDKGSIPDRFSAQQFSDYHSELNMSSLELGDSALYFCASSPNRQGLEQYFGPGTRLTVT.

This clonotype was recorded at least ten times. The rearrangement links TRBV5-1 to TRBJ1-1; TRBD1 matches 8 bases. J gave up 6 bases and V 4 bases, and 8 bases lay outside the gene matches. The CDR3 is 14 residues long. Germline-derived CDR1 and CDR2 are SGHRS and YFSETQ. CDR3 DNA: TGCGCCAGCAGCCCGGGACAGGCCACCCCTGAAGCTTTCTTT. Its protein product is CASSPGQATPEAFF. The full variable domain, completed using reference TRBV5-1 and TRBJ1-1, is KAGVTQTPRYLIKTRGQQVTLSCSPISGHRSVSWYQQTPGQGLQFLFEYFSETQRNKGNFPGRFSGRQFSNSRSEMNVSTLELGDSALYLCASSPGQATPEAFFGQGTRLTVV.